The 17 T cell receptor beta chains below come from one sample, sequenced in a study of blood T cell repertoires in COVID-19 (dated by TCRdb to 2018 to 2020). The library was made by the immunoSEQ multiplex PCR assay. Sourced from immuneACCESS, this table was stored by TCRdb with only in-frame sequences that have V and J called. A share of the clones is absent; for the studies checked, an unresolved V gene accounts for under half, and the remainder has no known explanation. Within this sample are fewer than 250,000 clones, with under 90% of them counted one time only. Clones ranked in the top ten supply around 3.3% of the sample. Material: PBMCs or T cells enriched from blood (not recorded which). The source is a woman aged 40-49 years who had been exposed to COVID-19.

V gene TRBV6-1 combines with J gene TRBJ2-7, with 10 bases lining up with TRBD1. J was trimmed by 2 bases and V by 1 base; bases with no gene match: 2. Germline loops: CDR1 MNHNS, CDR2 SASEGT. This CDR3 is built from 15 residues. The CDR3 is CASSEGQGAAYEQYF. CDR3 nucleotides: TGTGCCAGCAGTGAAGGACAGGGGGCCGCCTACGAGCAGTACTTC.

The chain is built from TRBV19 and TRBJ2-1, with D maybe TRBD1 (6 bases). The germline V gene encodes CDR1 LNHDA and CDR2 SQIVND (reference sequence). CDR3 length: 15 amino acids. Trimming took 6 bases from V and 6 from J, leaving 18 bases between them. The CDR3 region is CASRLTGTPGNEQFF. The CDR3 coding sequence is TGTGCCAGTAGACTTACCGGGACACCGGGCAATGAGCAGTTCTTC. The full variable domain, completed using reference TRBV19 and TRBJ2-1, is DGGITQSPKYLFRKEGQNVTLSCEQNLNHDAMYWYRQDPGQGLRLIYYSQIVNDFQKGDIAEGYSVSREKKESFPLTVTSAQKNPTAFYLCASRLTGTPGNEQFFGPGTRLTVL.

The CDR3 is CASSFGPTSTDTQYF. For the CDR3, the DNA is TGTGCCAGCAGCTTTGGTCCTACTAGCACAGATACGCAGTATTTT. This chain uses TRBV7-3 with TRBJ2-3; D gene uncertain. With 3 bases removed from V and 0 bases from J, the gap between germline ends came to 10 bases. CDR1 and CDR2 (germline): SGHTA, FQGTGA. This CDR3 comprises 15 residues.

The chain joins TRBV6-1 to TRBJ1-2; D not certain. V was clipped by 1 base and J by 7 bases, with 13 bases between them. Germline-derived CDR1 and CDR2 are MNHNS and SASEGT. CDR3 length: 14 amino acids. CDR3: CASSEGAKAGGYTF. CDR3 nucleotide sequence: TGTGCCAGCAGTGAAGGAGCCAAAGCAGGTGGCTACACCTTC.

CDR3 nucleotide sequence: TGTGCCACCAGTGAATCGACAGGGGGTGGCTACACCTTC. Translation: CATSESTGGGYTF. V is TRBV24-1 and J is TRBJ1-2, with 9 bases identical to TRBD1. The germline gives CDR1 KGHDR, CDR2 SFDVKD. The CDR3 length is 13 residues. The J segment lost 7 bases and the V segment lost 4 bases, leaving 3 bases of the junction unmatched.

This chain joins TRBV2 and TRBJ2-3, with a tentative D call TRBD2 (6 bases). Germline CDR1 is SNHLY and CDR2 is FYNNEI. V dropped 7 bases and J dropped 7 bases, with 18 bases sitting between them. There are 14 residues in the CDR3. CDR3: CASNWIPEGHTQYF. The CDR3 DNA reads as TGTGCCAGCAATTGGATTCCGGAGGGTCATACGCAGTATTTT. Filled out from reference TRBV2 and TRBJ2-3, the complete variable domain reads EPEVTQTPSHQVTQMGQEVILRCVPISNHLYFYWYRQILGQKVEFLVSFYNNEISEKSEIFDDQFSVERPDGSNFTLKIRSTKLEDSAMYFCASNWIPEGHTQYFGPGTRLTVL.

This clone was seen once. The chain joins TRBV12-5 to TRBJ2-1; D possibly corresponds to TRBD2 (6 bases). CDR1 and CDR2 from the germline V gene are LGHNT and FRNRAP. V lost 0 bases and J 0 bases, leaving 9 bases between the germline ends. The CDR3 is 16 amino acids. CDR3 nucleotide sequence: TGTGCTAGTGGTTTGGTACTGGGGGGCTCCTACAATGAGCAGTTCTTC. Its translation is CASGLVLGGSYNEQFF.

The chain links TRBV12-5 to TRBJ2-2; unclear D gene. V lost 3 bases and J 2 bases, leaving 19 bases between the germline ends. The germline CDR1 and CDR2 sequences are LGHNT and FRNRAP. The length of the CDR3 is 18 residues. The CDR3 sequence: CASGFLVALLINTGELFF. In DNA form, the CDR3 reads TGTGCTAGTGGTTTTCTAGTGGCCTTACTTATTAACACCGGGGAGCTGTTTTTT.

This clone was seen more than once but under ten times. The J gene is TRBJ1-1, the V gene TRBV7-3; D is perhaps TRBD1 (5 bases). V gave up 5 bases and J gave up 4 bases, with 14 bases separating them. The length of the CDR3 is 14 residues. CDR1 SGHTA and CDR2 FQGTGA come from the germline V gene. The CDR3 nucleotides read TGTGCCAGCAGCCAAAGCACGGGGGGCACTGAAGCTTTCTTT. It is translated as CASSQSTGGTEAFF.

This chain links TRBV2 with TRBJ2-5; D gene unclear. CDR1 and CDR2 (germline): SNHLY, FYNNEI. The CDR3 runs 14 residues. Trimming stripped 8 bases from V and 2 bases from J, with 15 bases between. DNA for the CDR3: TGTGCCAGCCTGTTTGGTCCTGAGCAAGAGACCCAGTACTTC. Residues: CASLFGPEQETQYF.

As DNA, the CDR3 is TGTGCCAGCCGGGGGGGGAATGAGCAGTTCTTC. Translation gives CASRGGNEQFF. The chain carries TRBV6-5 and TRBJ2-1; 8 bases align to TRBD2. The CDR3 loop spans 11 amino acids. After removal of 8 bases from V and 7 bases from J, the junction contained 1 base not matched to a gene. Germline values: CDR1 MNHEY, CDR2 SVGAGI.

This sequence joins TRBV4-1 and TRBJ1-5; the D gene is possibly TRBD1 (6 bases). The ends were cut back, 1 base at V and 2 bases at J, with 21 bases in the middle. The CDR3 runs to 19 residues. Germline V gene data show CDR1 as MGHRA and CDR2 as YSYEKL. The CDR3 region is CASSQGYGGGGVGNQPQHF. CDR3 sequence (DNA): TGCGCCAGCAGCCAAGGATACGGAGGGGGGGGTGTTGGCAATCAGCCCCAGCATTTT.

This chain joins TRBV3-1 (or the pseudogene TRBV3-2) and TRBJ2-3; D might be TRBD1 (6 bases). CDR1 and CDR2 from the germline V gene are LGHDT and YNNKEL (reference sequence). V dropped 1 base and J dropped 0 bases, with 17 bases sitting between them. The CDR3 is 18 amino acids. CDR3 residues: CASSQGGGVRASTDTQYF. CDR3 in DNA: TGTGCCAGCAGCCAAGGAGGGGGTGTAAGAGCAAGCACAGATACGCAGTATTTT.

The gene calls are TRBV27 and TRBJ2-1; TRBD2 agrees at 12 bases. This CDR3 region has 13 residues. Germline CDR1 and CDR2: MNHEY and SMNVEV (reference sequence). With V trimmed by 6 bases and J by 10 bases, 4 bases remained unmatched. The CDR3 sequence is CASRLAGGREQFF. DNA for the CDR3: TGTGCCAGCAGGCTAGCGGGGGGGCGAGAGCAGTTCTTC.

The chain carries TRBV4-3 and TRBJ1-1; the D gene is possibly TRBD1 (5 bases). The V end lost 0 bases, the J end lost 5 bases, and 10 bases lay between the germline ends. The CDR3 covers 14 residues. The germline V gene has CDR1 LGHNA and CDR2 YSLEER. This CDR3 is CASSQDRGKTEAFF. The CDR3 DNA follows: TGCGCCAGCAGCCAAGATAGGGGAAAGACTGAAGCTTTCTTT.

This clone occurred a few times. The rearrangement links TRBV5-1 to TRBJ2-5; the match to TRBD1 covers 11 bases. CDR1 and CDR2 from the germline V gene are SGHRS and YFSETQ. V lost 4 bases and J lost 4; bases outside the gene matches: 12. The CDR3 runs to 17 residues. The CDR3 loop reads CASSGNLWTGGGETQYF. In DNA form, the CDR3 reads TGCGCCAGCAGCGGGAACCTATGGACAGGGGGCGGAGAGACCCAGTACTTC.

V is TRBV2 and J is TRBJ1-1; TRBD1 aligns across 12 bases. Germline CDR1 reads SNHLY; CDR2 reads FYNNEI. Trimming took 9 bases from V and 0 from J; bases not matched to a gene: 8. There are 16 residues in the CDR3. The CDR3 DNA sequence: TGTGCCAGAGCACTCGGGACAGGGGGCATGAACACTGAAGCTTTCTTT. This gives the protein CARALGTGGMNTEAFF.